This T cell receptor (beta chain) was captured in a study of blood T cells in healthy people across ages. Study-level findings and limits: Across samples, TCR beta diversity tracked strongly with naive T cell percentage. Naive and antigen-experienced cells could not be conclusively compared, given unsorted PBMCs. Roughly linear declines in TCR beta diversity per million T cells occurred with age.

In regard to this clonotype: No antigen is known for it.

Next came a second PCR, run for about 6 to 12 cycles, which used a sample-barcoded 5' primer along with a J-beta primer mix. TCRdb independently ran MiXCR on the 5' RACE reads; one entry per CDR3 protein. In the table there are 600,000 to 850,000 distinct CDR3 sequences, roughly 44% of which are singletons. Per the germline V gene, CDR1 is MNHEY and CDR2 is SVGAGI. V shed 0 bases, J shed 6 bases, and the junction held 4 bases outside the gene matches. The CDR3 spans 16 residues. Source material: blood. The gene calls are TRBV6-5 and TRBJ2-3, with 12 bases matching TRBD2. This TCR derives from a woman aged 60-75 years in good health. Written as DNA, the CDR3 is TGTGCCAGCAGTTACTCCTGGGGACTAGCGGGCGATACGCAGTATTTT. Amino acid sequence: CASSYSWGLAGDTQYF.